The clone carrying this TCR beta chain was seen a handful of times. The data are from a study of blood T cell repertoires in COVID-19. Here immunoSEQ multiplex PCR was the method, and the copy in TCRdb shows in-frame clones only, minus some. This table holds approximately 200,000 clones, more than 60% found once. Germline CDR1 SQVTM, CDR2 ANQGSEA. V lost 6 bases and J lost 0; bases outside the gene matches: 2. The CDR3 has 13 amino acids. The sequence was obtained from a woman aged 50 to 65 with acute or convalescent COVID-19. Material: peripheral blood. The V call is TRBV29-1, the J call TRBJ2-1; 7 bases fit TRBD1. CDR3 sequence reads: CSVRQGSYNEQFF. The CDR3 DNA reads as TGCAGCGTCCGACAGGGCTCCTACAATGAGCAGTTCTTC.